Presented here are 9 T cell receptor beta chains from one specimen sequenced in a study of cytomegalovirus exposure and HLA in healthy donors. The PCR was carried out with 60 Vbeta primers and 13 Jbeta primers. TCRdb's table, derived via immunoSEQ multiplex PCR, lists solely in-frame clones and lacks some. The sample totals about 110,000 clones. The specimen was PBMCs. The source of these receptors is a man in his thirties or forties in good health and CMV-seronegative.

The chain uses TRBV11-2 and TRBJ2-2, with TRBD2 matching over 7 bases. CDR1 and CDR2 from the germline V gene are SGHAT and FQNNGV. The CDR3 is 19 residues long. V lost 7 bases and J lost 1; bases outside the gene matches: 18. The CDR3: CASNRRFLSGPLNTGELFF. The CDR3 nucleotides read TGTGCCAGCAATCGTCGTTTTCTTAGCGGGCCACTGAACACCGGGGAGCTGTTTTTT.

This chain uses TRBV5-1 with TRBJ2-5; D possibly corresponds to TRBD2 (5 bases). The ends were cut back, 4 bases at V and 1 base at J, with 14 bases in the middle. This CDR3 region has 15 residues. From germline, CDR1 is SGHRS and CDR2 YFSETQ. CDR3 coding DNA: TGCGCCAGCAGCCCGCTGTTGGGAGCCCAAGAGACCCAGTACTTC. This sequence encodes CASSPLLGAQETQYF.

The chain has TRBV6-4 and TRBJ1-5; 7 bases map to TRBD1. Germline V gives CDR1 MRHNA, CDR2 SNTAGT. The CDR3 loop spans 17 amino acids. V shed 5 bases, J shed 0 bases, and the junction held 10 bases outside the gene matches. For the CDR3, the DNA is TGTGCCAGCAGTCCCACCGGGACAGCCCTTAGCAATCAGCCCCAGCATTTT. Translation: CASSPTGTALSNQPQHF.

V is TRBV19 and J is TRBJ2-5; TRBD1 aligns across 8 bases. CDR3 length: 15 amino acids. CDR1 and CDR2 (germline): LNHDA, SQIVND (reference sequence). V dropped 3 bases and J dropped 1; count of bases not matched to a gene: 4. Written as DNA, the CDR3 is TGTGCCAGTAGTATCCAGGGGGCTTTCCAAGAGACCCAGTACTTC. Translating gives CASSIQGAFQETQYF. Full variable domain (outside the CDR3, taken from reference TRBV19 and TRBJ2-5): DGGITQSPKYLFRKEGQNVTLSCEQNLNHDAMYWYRQDPGQGLRLIYYSQIVNDFQKGDIAEGYSVSREKKESFPLTVTSAQKNPTAFYLCASSIQGAFQETQYFGPGTRLLVL.

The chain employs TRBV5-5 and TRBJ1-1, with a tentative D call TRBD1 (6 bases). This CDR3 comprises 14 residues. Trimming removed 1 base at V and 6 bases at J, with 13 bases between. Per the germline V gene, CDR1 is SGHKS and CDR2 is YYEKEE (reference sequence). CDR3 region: CASSLYSRTAEAFF. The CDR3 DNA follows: TGTGCCAGCAGCTTGTACTCTCGGACAGCTGAAGCTTTCTTT. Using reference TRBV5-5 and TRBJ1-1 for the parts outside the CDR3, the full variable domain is DAGVTQSPTHLIKTRGQQVTLRCSPISGHKSVSWYQQVLGQGPQFIFQYYEKEERGRGNFPDRFSARQFPNYSSELNVNALLLGDSALYLCASSLYSRTAEAFFGQGTRLTVV.

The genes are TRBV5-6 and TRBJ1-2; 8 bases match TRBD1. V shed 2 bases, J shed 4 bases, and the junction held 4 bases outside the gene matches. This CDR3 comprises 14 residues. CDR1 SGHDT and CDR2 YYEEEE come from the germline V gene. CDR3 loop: CASSFGQGSYGYTF. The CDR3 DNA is TGTGCCAGCAGCTTCGGACAGGGCAGCTATGGCTACACCTTC. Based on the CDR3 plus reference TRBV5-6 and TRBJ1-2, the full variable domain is DAGVTQSPTHLIKTRGQQVTLRCSPKSGHDTVSWYQQALGQGPQFIFQYYEEEERQRGNFPDRFSGHQFPNYSSELNVNALLLGDSALYLCASSFGQGSYGYTFGSGTRLTVV.

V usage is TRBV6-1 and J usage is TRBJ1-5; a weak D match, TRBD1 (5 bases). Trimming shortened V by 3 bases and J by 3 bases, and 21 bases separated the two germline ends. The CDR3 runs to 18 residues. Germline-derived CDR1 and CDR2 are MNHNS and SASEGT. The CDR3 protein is CASSEGGGRGDFNQPQHF. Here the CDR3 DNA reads TGTGCCAGCAGTGAGGGGGGTGGAAGGGGAGATTTCAATCAGCCCCAGCATTTT.

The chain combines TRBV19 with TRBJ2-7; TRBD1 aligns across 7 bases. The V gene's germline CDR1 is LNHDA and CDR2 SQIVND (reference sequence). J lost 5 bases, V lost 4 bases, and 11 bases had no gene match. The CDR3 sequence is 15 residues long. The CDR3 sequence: CASSRDRIKTDEQYF. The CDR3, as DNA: TGTGCCAGTAGTAGGGACAGAATAAAGACGGACGAGCAGTACTTC.

The CDR3 nucleotides are TGTGCCATCAGTGATCTGATGACAGGGGGGAATGAGCAGTTCTTC. This encodes CAISDLMTGGNEQFF. The V gene is TRBV10-3, the J gene TRBJ2-1, with 9 nucleotides matching TRBD1. Germline assignment: CDR1 ENHRY and CDR2 SYGVKD. The CDR3 is made up of 15 amino acids. With V trimmed by 3 bases and J by 7 bases, 7 bases remained unmatched.